A selection of T cell receptor beta chains follows, all from one sample in a study of blood T cell repertoires in COVID-19. Generated by immunoSEQ multiplex PCR, the TCRdb table keeps only in-frame clones and is missing some. The table lists hundreds of thousands of clones, approximately 87% of them singletons. The specimen was peripheral blood. These receptors came from a human donor in a cohort sampled during active COVID-19. Both conserved end residues are part of each CDR3. The order of the fields is J gene, clone size, D gene, V gene, CDR3 protein, CDR3 DNA. A D gene is named only where the DNA matches it firmly. Clone sizes are given selectively: once, few, many, or a class where the clone is expanded.

J gene: TRBJ2-7
clone size: .
D gene: .
V gene: TRBV11-2
CDR3 protein: CASSTDILSSYEQYF
CDR3 DNA: TGTGCCAGCAGCACGGACATCTTGAGCTCCTACGAGCAGTACTTC

J gene: TRBJ2-1
clone size: few
D gene: .
V gene: TRBV20-1
CDR3 protein: CSASSPGEQFF
CDR3 DNA: TGCAGTGCTAGTTCTCCGGGTGAGCAGTTCTTC

J gene: TRBJ1-1
clone size: .
D gene: .
V gene: TRBV14
CDR3 protein: CASSQVRGWTEAFF
CDR3 DNA: TGTGCCAGCAGCCAAGTCCGGGGATGGACTGAAGCTTTCTTT

J gene: TRBJ2-1
clone size: .
D gene: .
V gene: TRBV19
CDR3 protein: CASSIQGRRDEQFF
CDR3 DNA: TGTGCCAGTAGTATACAGGGACGGAGGGATGAGCAGTTCTTC

J gene: TRBJ2-2
clone size: .
D gene: TRBD2
V gene: TRBV5-4
CDR3 protein: CASSVSGRATGELFF
CDR3 DNA: TGTGCCAGCAGCGTTAGCGGGAGGGCCACCGGGGAGCTGTTTTTT

J gene: TRBJ1-2
clone size: .
D gene: .
V gene: TRBV5-1
CDR3 protein: CASSLAKANYGYTF
CDR3 DNA: TGCGCCAGCAGCTTGGCGAAAGCAAACTATGGCTACACCTTC

J gene: TRBJ1-5
clone size: .
D gene: .
V gene: TRBV28
CDR3 protein: CASRITVGAVNQPQHF
CDR3 DNA: TGTGCCAGCAGGATCACCGTCGGAGCGGTTAATCAGCCCCAGCATTTT

J gene: TRBJ2-1
clone size: .
D gene: TRBD2
V gene: TRBV6-2/TRBV6-3
CDR3 protein: CASSYRGGAVNEQFF
CDR3 DNA: TGTGCCAGCAGTTACCGCGGGGGGGCTGTGAATGAGCAGTTCTTC

J gene: TRBJ2-6
clone size: once
D gene: TRBD1
V gene: TRBV19
CDR3 protein: CASSIRSGGTGDMRRANVLTF
CDR3 DNA: TGTGCCAGTAGTATACGATCCGGTGGGACAGGCGATATGAGGAGGGCCAACGTCCTGACTTTC

J gene: TRBJ1-6
clone size: .
D gene: .
V gene: TRBV21-1
CDR3 protein: CASSKMGLSTRRYSYNSPLHF
CDR3 DNA: TGTGCCAGCAGCAAAATGGGACTGTCGACGCGGCGCTACTCCTATAATTCACCCCTCCACTTT

J gene: TRBJ1-6
clone size: .
D gene: .
V gene: TRBV27
CDR3 protein: CASRDSGPSPLHF
CDR3 DNA: TGTGCCAGCAGGGACAGCGGTCCTTCACCCCTCCACTTT

J gene: TRBJ2-5
clone size: .
D gene: TRBD2
V gene: TRBV18
CDR3 protein: CASSLKMTSGFQETQYF
CDR3 DNA: TGTGCCAGCTCACTTAAAATGACTAGCGGATTTCAAGAGACCCAGTACTTC

J gene: TRBJ2-4
clone size: few
D gene: TRBD1
V gene: TRBV19
CDR3 protein: CASSSNRDRGRAKNIQYF
CDR3 DNA: TGTGCCAGTAGTAGCAACCGGGACAGGGGACGCGCCAAAAACATTCAGTACTTC

J gene: TRBJ1-3
clone size: .
D gene: .
V gene: TRBV5-1
CDR3 protein: CASSLGPGGSGNTIYF
CDR3 DNA: TGCGCCAGCAGCTTGGGTCCGGGGGGCTCTGGAAACACCATATATTTT

J gene: TRBJ1-6
clone size: .
D gene: TRBD1
V gene: TRBV7-8
CDR3 protein: CASSFQGADNSPLHF
CDR3 DNA: TGTGCCAGCAGCTTCCAGGGGGCTGATAATTCACCCCTCCACTTT

J gene: TRBJ1-3
clone size: .
D gene: .
V gene: TRBV6-5
CDR3 protein: CASRAGSSGNTIYF
CDR3 DNA: TGTGCCAGCAGGGCGGGGAGCTCTGGAAACACCATATATTTT

J gene: TRBJ2-7
clone size: .
D gene: TRBD2
V gene: TRBV6-4
CDR3 protein: CASSDESGVSSYEQYF
CDR3 DNA: TGTGCCAGCAGTGACGAGAGCGGGGTTAGCTCCTACGAGCAGTACTTC

J gene: TRBJ1-5
clone size: .
D gene: .
V gene: TRBV19
CDR3 protein: CASSPEGRTVFYSNQPQHF
CDR3 DNA: TGTGCCAGTAGTCCCGAGGGAAGGACAGTTTTTTATAGCAATCAGCCCCAGCATTTT

J gene: TRBJ2-1
clone size: once
D gene: .
V gene: TRBV12-5
CDR3 protein: CASLDTKYNEQFF
CDR3 DNA: TGTGCTAGTTTGGACACTAAGTACAATGAGCAGTTCTTC

J gene: TRBJ2-5
clone size: once
D gene: TRBD2
V gene: TRBV7-2
CDR3 protein: CASNSKRGGDKETQYF
CDR3 DNA: TGTGCCAGCAACTCGAAGCGGGGGGGAGACAAAGAGACCCAGTACTTC

J gene: TRBJ2-7
clone size: .
D gene: .
V gene: TRBV29-1
CDR3 protein: CSVTSGGPKGYYEQYF
CDR3 DNA: TGCAGCGTGACTTCCGGGGGGCCAAAGGGTTACTACGAGCAGTACTTC

J gene: TRBJ2-2
clone size: .
D gene: .
V gene: TRBV4-2
CDR3 protein: CASSQPSLDTGELFF
CDR3 DNA: TGTGCCAGCAGCCAACCTAGCTTGGACACCGGGGAGCTGTTTTTT

J gene: TRBJ2-2
clone size: .
D gene: .
V gene: TRBV15
CDR3 protein: CATSRGRDPGGGELFF
CDR3 DNA: TGTGCCACCAGCAGAGGGCGGGACCCCGGAGGCGGGGAGCTGTTTTTT

J gene: TRBJ2-1
clone size: .
D gene: TRBD2
V gene: TRBV19
CDR3 protein: CASSIDPPIAGNEQFF
CDR3 DNA: TGTGCCAGTAGTATAGATCCCCCCATAGCGGGTAATGAGCAGTTCTTC

J gene: TRBJ2-1
clone size: .
D gene: .
V gene: TRBV9
CDR3 protein: CASSVGSHEQFF
CDR3 DNA: TGTGCCAGCAGCGTGGGCAGCCATGAGCAGTTCTTC

J gene: TRBJ2-1
clone size: .
D gene: .
V gene: TRBV5-1
CDR3 protein: CASSLATANEQFF
CDR3 DNA: TGCGCCAGCAGCTTGGCAACAGCAAATGAGCAGTTCTTC

J gene: TRBJ2-7
clone size: .
D gene: TRBD2
V gene: TRBV19
CDR3 protein: CASSIKGLHSYEQYF
CDR3 DNA: TGTGCCAGTAGTATAAAGGGACTACACTCCTACGAGCAGTACTTC

J gene: TRBJ1-1
clone size: .
D gene: .
V gene: TRBV7-2
CDR3 protein: CASSFVPTSNTEAFF
CDR3 DNA: TGTGCCAGCAGCTTTGTACCCACTAGTAACACTGAAGCTTTCTTT

J gene: TRBJ1-3
clone size: .
D gene: .
V gene: TRBV28
CDR3 protein: CASSTTRGNTIYF
CDR3 DNA: TGTGCCAGCAGCACGACTCGAGGAAACACCATATATTTT

J gene: TRBJ2-7
clone size: once
D gene: TRBD2
V gene: TRBV7-6
CDR3 protein: CASSPASGSYEQYF
CDR3 DNA: TGTGCCAGCAGCCCCGCTAGCGGAAGCTACGAGCAGTACTTC

J gene: TRBJ2-5
clone size: .
D gene: TRBD1
V gene: TRBV7-9
CDR3 protein: CASSISDRGETQYF
CDR3 DNA: TGTGCCAGCAGCATTTCTGACAGGGGGGAGACCCAGTACTTC

J gene: TRBJ2-7
clone size: .
D gene: TRBD1
V gene: TRBV15
CDR3 protein: CATSGGQGAFPYEQYF
CDR3 DNA: TGTGCCACCAGCGGGGGACAGGGGGCGTTCCCCTACGAGCAGTACTTC

J gene: TRBJ2-7
clone size: .
D gene: TRBD1
V gene: TRBV6-5
CDR3 protein: CASRPRWDRNEQYF
CDR3 DNA: TGTGCCAGCAGGCCGAGGTGGGACAGGAACGAGCAGTACTTC

J gene: TRBJ1-2
clone size: .
D gene: .
V gene: TRBV5-1
CDR3 protein: CASSLSGDGYTF
CDR3 DNA: TGCGCCAGCAGCTTGTCGGGTGATGGCTACACCTTC

J gene: TRBJ1-1
clone size: once
D gene: .
V gene: TRBV6-5
CDR3 protein: CASSYSEGRWSEAFF
CDR3 DNA: TGTGCCAGCAGTTACTCGGAGGGTAGATGGTCTGAAGCTTTCTTT

J gene: TRBJ1-2
clone size: few
D gene: .
V gene: TRBV13
CDR3 protein: CASSLRGIYGYTF
CDR3 DNA: TGTGCCAGCAGCTTGAGGGGGATCTATGGCTACACCTTC

J gene: TRBJ1-1
clone size: .
D gene: .
V gene: TRBV10-2
CDR3 protein: CASSEAGRSEAFF
CDR3 DNA: TGCGCCAGCAGTGAGGCAGGGAGGTCTGAAGCTTTCTTT

J gene: TRBJ1-2
clone size: .
D gene: TRBD1
V gene: TRBV4-1
CDR3 protein: CASSQGTATYGYTF
CDR3 DNA: TGCGCCAGCAGCCAGGGGACAGCAACCTATGGCTACACCTTC

J gene: TRBJ1-2
clone size: .
D gene: .
V gene: TRBV5-6
CDR3 protein: CASSLRPGRRGYTF
CDR3 DNA: TGTGCCAGCAGCTTGCGCCCAGGCCGGAGGGGCTACACCTTC

J gene: TRBJ1-1
clone size: .
D gene: .
V gene: TRBV29-1
CDR3 protein: CSVVRGEVTEAFF
CDR3 DNA: TGCAGCGTTGTCCGCGGGGAGGTCACTGAAGCTTTCTTT

J gene: TRBJ1-5
clone size: .
D gene: .
V gene: TRBV19
CDR3 protein: CASSIGGVGQPQHF
CDR3 DNA: TGTGCCAGTAGTATCGGGGGGGTAGGTCAGCCCCAGCATTTT

J gene: TRBJ2-5
clone size: .
D gene: TRBD2
V gene: TRBV5-4
CDR3 protein: CASSLIAGGLGTQYF
CDR3 DNA: TGTGCCAGCAGCTTGATCGCGGGGGGGTTGGGGACCCAGTACTTC

J gene: TRBJ2-7
clone size: few
D gene: .
V gene: TRBV18
CDR3 protein: CASSQSSAMTSYEQYF
CDR3 DNA: TGTGCCAGCTCACAATCTAGCGCGATGACGTCCTACGAGCAGTACTTC

J gene: TRBJ1-2
clone size: .
D gene: .
V gene: TRBV6-2/TRBV6-3
CDR3 protein: CASSRNREASYTF
CDR3 DNA: TGTGCCAGCAGTCGGAACAGGGAAGCGAGCTACACCTTC

J gene: TRBJ1-5
clone size: few
D gene: TRBD1
V gene: TRBV27
CDR3 protein: CASRKRGTGDSNQPQHF
CDR3 DNA: TGTGCCAGCAGAAAGAGGGGGACAGGCGATAGCAATCAGCCCCAGCATTTT

J gene: TRBJ2-5
clone size: .
D gene: .
V gene: TRBV27
CDR3 protein: CASSPRGIHQETQYF
CDR3 DNA: TGTGCCAGCAGTCCCAGGGGAATCCACCAAGAGACCCAGTACTTC

J gene: TRBJ1-5
clone size: .
D gene: TRBD1
V gene: TRBV27
CDR3 protein: CASRKQGNQPQHF
CDR3 DNA: TGTGCCAGCAGGAAACAGGGGAATCAGCCCCAGCATTTT

J gene: TRBJ2-7
clone size: .
D gene: .
V gene: TRBV28
CDR3 protein: CASSSSHEQYF
CDR3 DNA: TGTGCCAGCAGTTCCTCTCACGAGCAGTACTTC

J gene: TRBJ2-2
clone size: many
D gene: TRBD1
V gene: TRBV11-3
CDR3 protein: CASSRVTGGHTGELFF
CDR3 DNA: TGTGCCAGCAGCAGAGTAACAGGGGGCCACACCGGGGAGCTGTTTTTT

J gene: TRBJ1-4
clone size: .
D gene: TRBD1
V gene: TRBV9
CDR3 protein: CASSVRGQVPTNEKLFF
CDR3 DNA: TGTGCCAGCAGCGTAAGGGGACAGGTGCCAACTAATGAAAAACTGTTTTTT

J gene: TRBJ1-2
clone size: few
D gene: .
V gene: TRBV19
CDR3 protein: CASSIVTGTYGYTF
CDR3 DNA: TGTGCCAGTAGTATCGTCACAGGTACCTATGGCTACACCTTC

J gene: TRBJ2-7
clone size: .
D gene: TRBD2
V gene: TRBV7-6
CDR3 protein: CASSPWAGEGDMKDEQYF
CDR3 DNA: TGTGCCAGCAGCCCGTGGGCGGGGGAGGGAGACATGAAGGACGAGCAGTACTTC

J gene: TRBJ2-5
clone size: .
D gene: .
V gene: TRBV5-1
CDR3 protein: CASSRDAGVETQYF
CDR3 DNA: TGCGCCAGCAGCCGGGATGCAGGGGTGGAGACCCAGTACTTC